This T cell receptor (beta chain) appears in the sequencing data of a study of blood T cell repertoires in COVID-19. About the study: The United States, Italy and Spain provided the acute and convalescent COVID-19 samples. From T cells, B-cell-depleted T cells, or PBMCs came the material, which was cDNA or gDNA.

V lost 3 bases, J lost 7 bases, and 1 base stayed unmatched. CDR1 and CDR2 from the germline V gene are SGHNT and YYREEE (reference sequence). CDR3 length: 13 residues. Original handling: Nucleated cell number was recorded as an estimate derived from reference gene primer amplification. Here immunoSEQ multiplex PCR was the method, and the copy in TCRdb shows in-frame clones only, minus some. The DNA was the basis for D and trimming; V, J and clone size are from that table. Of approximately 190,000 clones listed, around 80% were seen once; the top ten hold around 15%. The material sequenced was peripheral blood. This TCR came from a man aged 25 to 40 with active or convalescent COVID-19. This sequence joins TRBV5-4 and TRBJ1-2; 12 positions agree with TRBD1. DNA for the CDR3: TGTGCCAGCAGCTGGGGACAGGGGGCTGGCTACACCTTC. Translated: CASSWGQGAGYTF.